The 3 T cell receptor beta chains below were found in one sample sequenced in a study of CD8+CD57+ T cells in acquired aplastic anemia. Before being chosen for sequencing, patients had shown CD8+CD57+ cell expansion by flow cytometry. Profiling of TCR beta VDJ combinations and CDR3 sequences used genomic DNA as template. Each CDR3 protein is one row after TCRdb ran MiXCR on the reads. This table has 310,000 or so distinct CDR3 sequences, 56% appearing once. Sample: sorted CD4+, CD8+, or CD8+CD57+ T cells (not recorded which) from PBMCs. These receptors were obtained from a human donor with aplastic anemia.

This rearrangement joins TRBV7-2 to TRBJ2-7; 9 nucleotides line up with TRBD1. Germline CDR1 and CDR2: SGHTA and FQGNSA. V trimming: 6 bases; J trimming: 3 bases; junction bases outside the gene matches: 15. This CDR3 region has 17 residues. The CDR3 loop is CASRSTGTGRYIYEQYF. The CDR3 DNA sequence: TGTGCCAGCAGGTCCACCGGGACAGGGAGGTATATCTACGAGCAGTACTTC.

This clonotype has just one count. This chain links TRBV15 with TRBJ1-2, with D perhaps matching TRBD1 (5 bases). The CDR3 sequence is 14 residues long. CDR1 is LNHNV, CDR2 YYDKDF, per germline (reference sequence). V lost 0 bases, J lost 2 bases, and 7 bases lay in between. Here the CDR3 reads CATSRDRGNYGYTF. For the CDR3, the DNA is TGTGCCACCAGCAGAGATCGGGGGAACTATGGCTACACCTTC.

This clonotype was detected a few times. V and J are TRBV2 and TRBJ2-7, with TRBD1 as a possible D gene (5 bases). V lost 3 bases and J 3 bases, leaving 15 bases between the germline ends. The CDR3 runs to 15 residues. Germline V CDR1 and CDR2: SNHLY, FYNNEI. The CDR3 nucleotides read TGTGCCAGCAGTGAGGGCAGGGCGCCCCGCTACGAGCAGTACTTC. Its protein product is CASSEGRAPRYEQYF.